Listed below are T cell receptor beta chains from one sample, sequenced in a study of vaccination and CD4 T cells after COVID-19. Their target antigens are unknown. MiXCR was run by TCRdb on the PCR reads, yielding one entry per CDR3 protein. Counted here are about 26,000 distinct CDR3 sequences, around 50% occurring once; the ten biggest clones make up 28%. This material consisted of CD4+ T cells from blood, cultured in vitro, taken before SARS-CoV-2 vaccination. All receptors come from a human donor who received a COVID-19 vaccine. Both conserved end residues are part of each CDR3. The D gene is left open where the match is weak. Where a row states a size, it is once, few, many or the class of an expanded clone; other rows omit it.

-,TRBJ2-2,TRBV11-2,-,TGTGCCAGCAGCTTAGGGGAGGGGGGGCCCCTAAACACCGGGGAGCTGTTTTTT,CASSLGEGGPLNTGELFF
-,TRBJ1-2,TRBV6-1,few,TGTGCCAGCAGTGTAAGGCGGGGGACGTACTATGGCTACACCTTC,CASSVRRGTYYGYTF
-,TRBJ2-7,TRBV6-1,-,TGTGCCAGCAGTGACGCCGGGGGGCGTCACGAGCAGTACTTC,CASSDAGGRHEQYF
-,TRBJ2-6,TRBV7-9,-,TGTGCCAGCAGCTTGATGCGTTCTCGCTCTGGGGCCAACGTCCTGACTTTC,CASSLMRSRSGANVLTF
TRBD1,TRBJ1-5,TRBV15,-,TGTGCCACCAGCAGAGCCCCTTCCGGGACAGGTCATCAGCCCCAGCATTTT,CATSRAPSGTGHQPQHF
-,TRBJ2-7,TRBV5-1,-,TGCGCCAGCAGCTTTACAGGGTCCCGTGTCTACGAGCAGTACTTC,CASSFTGSRVYEQYF
-,TRBJ2-7,TRBV20-1,-,TGCAGTGCTAGAGATAACTCACCCTACGAGCAGTACTTC,CSARDNSPYEQYF
-,TRBJ2-2,TRBV6-2/TRBV6-3,-,TGTGCCAGCAGTTACTCGAGACTTCCCATCACCGGGGAGCTGTTTTTT,CASSYSRLPITGELFF
-,TRBJ2-3,TRBV20-1,-,TGCAGTGCGACGCGTTTGATTACAGATACGCAGTATTTT,CSATRLITDTQYF
-,TRBJ2-7,TRBV28,-,TGTGCCAGCGCTGCGGGCACCTACGAGCAGTACTTC,CASAAGTYEQYF
-,TRBJ1-1,TRBV7-8,-,TGTGCCAGCAGTACGATTACAGGGAGGGACACTGAAGCTTTCTTT,CASSTITGRDTEAFF
-,TRBJ2-4,TRBV5-3,-,TGTGCCAGCAGCTTGGGGGCAGGGGACGTAGCCAAAAACATTCAGTACTTC,CASSLGAGDVAKNIQYF
-,TRBJ1-5,TRBV7-8,-,TGTGCCAGCAGCTTAGCCAGGGCAGCTTATAGCAATCAGCCCCAGCATTTT,CASSLARAAYSNQPQHF
-,TRBJ2-2,TRBV7-2,-,TGTGCCAGCAGCCCCTCGACAGTCACCGGGGAGCTGTTTTTT,CASSPSTVTGELFF
-,TRBJ1-5,TRBV7-9,few,TGTGCCAGCAGCTTAGAGGGCGGGGGGCGTCAGCCCCAGCATTTT,CASSLEGGGRQPQHF
TRBD1,TRBJ1-2,TRBV6-5,few,TGTGCCAGCAGTTCAACAGGGGACCGGGGCTACACCTTC,CASSSTGDRGYTF
TRBD1,TRBJ2-3,TRBV10-3,-,TGTGCCATCAGGGAACCGAACAGACGAAACAGGGGGGTTTGGACAGATACGCAGTATTTT,CAIREPNRRNRGVWTDTQYF
-,TRBJ1-5,TRBV7-2,-,TGTGCCAGCAGCTTAGGGGGGGATCAGCCCCAGCATTTT,CASSLGGDQPQHF
TRBD2,TRBJ2-3,TRBV20-1,few,TGCAGTGCTCCTAAAACTAGCGGGGGGGCTTCTTCAGATACGCAGTATTTT,CSAPKTSGGASSDTQYF
-,TRBJ2-5,TRBV19,few,TGTGCCAGTAGTATGGGACAAGAGACCCAGTACTTC,CASSMGQETQYF
-,TRBJ1-5,TRBV30,-,TGTGCCTGGACCTCGGGGACGAGCGATCAGCCCCAGCATTTT,CAWTSGTSDQPQHF
-,TRBJ2-7,TRBV20-1,-,TGCAGTGCTACCCCAGGGACCCCCGAGCAGTACTTC,CSATPGTPEQYF
-,TRBJ2-2,TRBV29-1,-,TGCAGCGTTGGCCTAGGCCGGGAGCTGTTTTTT,CSVGLGRELFF
TRBD1,TRBJ2-7,TRBV7-8,-,TGTGCCAGCAGACCCAGGGGACAGATCTACGAGCAGTACTTC,CASRPRGQIYEQYF
TRBD1,TRBJ1-3,TRBV7-2,-,TGTGCCAGCAGCCCTGGACAGGCCTCTGGAAACACCATATATTTT,CASSPGQASGNTIYF
TRBD1,TRBJ2-7,TRBV5-5,-,TGTGCCAGCAGCCAGACAGGGGGCACCTACGAGCAGTACTTC,CASSQTGGTYEQYF
-,TRBJ2-5,TRBV20-1,-,TGCAGTGCTAGGGGTAACAGACTCCAAGAGACCCAGTACTTC,CSARGNRLQETQYF
-,TRBJ2-3,TRBV20-1,-,TGCAGTGCTAGAGGGCGTAAAACAGATACGCAGTATTTT,CSARGRKTDTQYF
-,TRBJ1-2,TRBV6-1,few,TGTGCCAGCAGTGAATTGGACTATGGCTACACCTTC,CASSELDYGYTF
-,TRBJ2-3,TRBV24-1,-,TGTGCCACCAGTGACTCTGGACTAAGCACAGATACGCAGTATTTT,CATSDSGLSTDTQYF
-,TRBJ1-2,TRBV30,-,TGTGCCTGGATTTCACCGAGGGGGGGACGGACCTACACCTTC,CAWISPRGGRTYTF
TRBD2,TRBJ2-1,TRBV20-1,few,TGCAGTGCGATCGAGGGACTAGCGGGGAGTGAGCAGTTCTTC,CSAIEGLAGSEQFF
-,TRBJ2-7,TRBV30,-,TGTGCCTGGAGTGAACAAACCTACGAGCAGTACTTC,CAWSEQTYEQYF
TRBD2,TRBJ2-5,TRBV11-2,once,TGTGCCAGCAGCAAAAGACGGGGGGGTTTGGAGACCCAGTACTTC,CASSKRRGGLETQYF
TRBD1,TRBJ1-1,TRBV20-1,few,TGCGGCTTCCTGATTTTTAAGGGGGCTTTAGGGACTGAAGCTTTCTTT,CGFLIFKGALGTEAFF
TRBD2,TRBJ2-2,TRBV6-5,few,TGTGCCAGCAGTTCCTATAGCGGGGAAGTATCCGGGGAGCTGTTTTTT,CASSSYSGEVSGELFF
-,TRBJ1-5,TRBV20-1,-,TGCAGTGCTAGAGGACAGAGAGATCAGCCCCAGCATTTT,CSARGQRDQPQHF
TRBD1,TRBJ1-4,TRBV11-3,-,TGTGCCAGCAGTTTGGGGACAGGGGGAACTAATGAAAAACTGTTTTTT,CASSLGTGGTNEKLFF
-,TRBJ2-7,TRBV11-2,few,TGTGCCAGCAGCTTAGTAGGGGGGCTTTCCTACGAGCAGTACTTC,CASSLVGGLSYEQYF
TRBD1,TRBJ1-5,TRBV20-1,-,TGCAGTGCTAAGTGGACAGGCTCCAATCAGCCCCAGCATTTT,CSAKWTGSNQPQHF
TRBD1,TRBJ1-5,TRBV24-1,few,TGTGCCACCAGTGACAACGACAGGGGGAGCAATCAGCCCCAGCATTTT,CATSDNDRGSNQPQHF
-,TRBJ1-3,TRBV30,few,TGTGCCTGGGGGCCCGCCAATGGAAACACCATATATTTT,CAWGPANGNTIYF
-,TRBJ1-2,TRBV5-1,-,TGCGCCAGCAGCTTGGGGGTAGACTCCAACTATGGCTACACCTTC,CASSLGVDSNYGYTF
TRBD1,TRBJ1-2,TRBV29-1,-,TGCAGCGTGCTTATCCGGGACAGGTTCTATGGCTACACCTTC,CSVLIRDRFYGYTF
TRBD2,TRBJ2-3,TRBV6-5,few,TGTGCCAGCAGTTACGTAGCGGGGGGGCCGGCAGATACGCAGTATTTT,CASSYVAGGPADTQYF
-,TRBJ1-5,TRBV6-1,few,TGTGCCAGCAGGCAGGGGCCGGGGCCCCAGCATTTT,CASRQGPGPQHF
-,TRBJ2-5,TRBV6-1,-,TGTGCCAGCAGCCGCAACCCCGAGAGAGAGACCCAGTACTTC,CASSRNPERETQYF
-,TRBJ2-7,TRBV27,-,TGTGCCAGCAGTTCCTACAGGGACTACGAGCAGTACTTC,CASSSYRDYEQYF
TRBD2,TRBJ2-1,TRBV12-3/TRBV12-4,few,TGTGCCAGCAGATCACTAGCGGGGGGGCGCACGGCGGACCTGTTCTTC,CASRSLAGGRTADLFF
-,TRBJ2-5,TRBV21-1,-,TGTGCCAGCAGCAAAGTTAGCAACGGGGGGGATCGGACCCAAGAGACCCAGTACTTC,CASSKVSNGGDRTQETQYF
-,TRBJ2-1,TRBV6-1,few,TGTGCCAGCAGGGACGTATCGAGATCTTCCAATGAGCAGTTCTTC,CASRDVSRSSNEQFF
TRBD1,TRBJ2-1,TRBV27,-,TGTGCCAGCAGAAGACAGGGGGCCCCTGAGCAGTTCTTC,CASRRQGAPEQFF
-,TRBJ1-2,TRBV11-3,-,TGTGCCAGCAGCTTAGATCTTAACTATGGCTACACCTTC,CASSLDLNYGYTF
TRBD1,TRBJ1-5,TRBV2,few,TGTGCCAGCAGCAAAGGGACAGGGGGTGGCCAGCCCCAGCATTTT,CASSKGTGGGQPQHF
-,TRBJ1-1,TRBV27,-,TGTGCCAGCAGTTTATCGCCCACAGGGAACACTGAAGCTTTCTTT,CASSLSPTGNTEAFF